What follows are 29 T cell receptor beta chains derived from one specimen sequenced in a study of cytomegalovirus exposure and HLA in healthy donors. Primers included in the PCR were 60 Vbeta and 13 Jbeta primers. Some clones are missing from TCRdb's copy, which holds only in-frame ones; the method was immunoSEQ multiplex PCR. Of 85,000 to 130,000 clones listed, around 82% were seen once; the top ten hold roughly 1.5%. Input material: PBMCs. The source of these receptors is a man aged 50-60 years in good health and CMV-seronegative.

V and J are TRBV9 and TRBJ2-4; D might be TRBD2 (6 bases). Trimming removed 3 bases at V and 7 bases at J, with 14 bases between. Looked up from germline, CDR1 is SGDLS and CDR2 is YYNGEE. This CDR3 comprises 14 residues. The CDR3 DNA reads TGTGCCAGCAGCGCCTGGGGGGAGGAGAACATTCAGTACTTC. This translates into CASSAWGEENIQYF.

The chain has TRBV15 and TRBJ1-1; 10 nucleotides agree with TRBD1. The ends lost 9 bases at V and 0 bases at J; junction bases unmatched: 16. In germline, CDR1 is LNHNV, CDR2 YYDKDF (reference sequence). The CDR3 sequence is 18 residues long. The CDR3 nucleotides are TGTGCCACGTCCGAAGTAGCCGGGACAGGGGCCTTGAACACTGAAGCTTTCTTT. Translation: CATSEVAGTGALNTEAFF.

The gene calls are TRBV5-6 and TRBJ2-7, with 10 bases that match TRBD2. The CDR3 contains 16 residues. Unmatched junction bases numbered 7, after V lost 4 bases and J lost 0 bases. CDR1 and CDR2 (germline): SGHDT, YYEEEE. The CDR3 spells CASSVWTSGFSYEQYF. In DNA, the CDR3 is TGTGCCAGCAGCGTGTGGACTAGCGGCTTCTCCTACGAGCAGTACTTC.

CDR3 region: CASSLIPGGNTEAFF. DNA for the CDR3: TGTGCCAGCAGCTTAATTCCCGGCGGGAACACTGAAGCTTTCTTT. J is TRBJ1-1 and V is TRBV7-2; D gene uncertain. The germline V and J ends were trimmed by 2 bases and 1 base, with 11 bases remaining between them. The length of the CDR3 is 15 residues. CDR1 SGHTA and CDR2 FQGNSA come from the germline V gene.

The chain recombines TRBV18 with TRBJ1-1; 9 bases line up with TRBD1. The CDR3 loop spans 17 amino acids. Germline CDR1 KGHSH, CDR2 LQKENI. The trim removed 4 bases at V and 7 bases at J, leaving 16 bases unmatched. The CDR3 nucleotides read TGTGCCAGCTCACTTGGACAGGGGAAACTAACCCCCCTTGAAGCTTTCTTT. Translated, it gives CASSLGQGKLTPLEAFF.

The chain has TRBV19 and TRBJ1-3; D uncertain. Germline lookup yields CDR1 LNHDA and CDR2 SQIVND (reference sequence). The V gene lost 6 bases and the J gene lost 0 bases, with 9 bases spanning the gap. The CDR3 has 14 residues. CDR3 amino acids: CASRSQTSGNTIYF. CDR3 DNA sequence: TGTGCCAGTAGGTCACAGACCTCTGGAAACACCATATATTTT.

The CDR3 region is CASSLRVRNQPQHF. The CDR3 bases are TGTGCCAGCAGTTTACGAGTGAGGAATCAGCCCCAGCATTTT. The chain has TRBV28 and TRBJ1-5; D ambiguous. Deletions cut 2 bases from V and 4 bases from J, with 9 bases between. This CDR3 comprises 14 residues. Per germline, CDR1 MDHEN and CDR2 SYDVKM.

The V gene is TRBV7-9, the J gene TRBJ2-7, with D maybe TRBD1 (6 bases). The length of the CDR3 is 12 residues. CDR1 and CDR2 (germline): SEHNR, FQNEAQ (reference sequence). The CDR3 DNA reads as TGTTCCAGCAGTTGGGACAACAACGAGCAGTACGTC. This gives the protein CSSSWDNNEQYV.

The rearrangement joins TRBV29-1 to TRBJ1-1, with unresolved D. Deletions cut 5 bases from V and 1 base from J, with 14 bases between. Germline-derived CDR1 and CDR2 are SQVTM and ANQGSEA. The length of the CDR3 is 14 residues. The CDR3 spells CSVKHGGPNTEAFF. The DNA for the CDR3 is TGCAGCGTTAAACACGGCGGCCCGAACACTGAAGCTTTCTTT.

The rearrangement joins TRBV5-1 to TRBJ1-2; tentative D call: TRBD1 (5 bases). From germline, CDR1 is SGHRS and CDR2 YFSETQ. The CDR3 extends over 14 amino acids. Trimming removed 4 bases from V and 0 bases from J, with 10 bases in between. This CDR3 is CASSPQGSNYGYTF. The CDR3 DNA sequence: TGCGCCAGCAGCCCGCAGGGCTCTAACTATGGCTACACCTTC. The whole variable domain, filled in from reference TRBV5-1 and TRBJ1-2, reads KAGVTQTPRYLIKTRGQQVTLSCSPISGHRSVSWYQQTPGQGLQFLFEYFSETQRNKGNFPGRFSGRQFSNSRSEMNVSTLELGDSALYLCASSPQGSNYGYTFGSGTRLTVV.

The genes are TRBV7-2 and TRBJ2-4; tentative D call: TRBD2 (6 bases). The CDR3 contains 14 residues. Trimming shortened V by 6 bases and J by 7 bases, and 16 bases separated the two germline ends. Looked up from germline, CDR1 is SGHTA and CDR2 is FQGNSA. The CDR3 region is CASREGAGTNIQYF. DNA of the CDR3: TGTGCCAGCAGAGAGGGAGCAGGGACTAACATTCAGTACTTC.

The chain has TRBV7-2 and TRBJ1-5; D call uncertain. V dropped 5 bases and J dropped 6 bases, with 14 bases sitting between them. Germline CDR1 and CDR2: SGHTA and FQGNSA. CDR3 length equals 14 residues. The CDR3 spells CASSPALWSQPQHF. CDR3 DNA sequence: TGTGCCAGCAGCCCGGCCCTTTGGAGTCAGCCCCAGCATTTT.

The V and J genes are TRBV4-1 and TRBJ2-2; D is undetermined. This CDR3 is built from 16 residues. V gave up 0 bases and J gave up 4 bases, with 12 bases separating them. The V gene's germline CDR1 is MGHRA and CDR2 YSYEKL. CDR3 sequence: CASSQDPSQITGELFF. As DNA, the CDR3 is TGCGCCAGCAGCCAAGATCCCAGTCAGATCACCGGGGAGCTGTTTTTT.

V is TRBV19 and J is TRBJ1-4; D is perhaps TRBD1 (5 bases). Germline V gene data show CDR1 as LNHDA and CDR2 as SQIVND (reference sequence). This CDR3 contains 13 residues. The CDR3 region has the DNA TGTGCGTCGAGGCGGGGCGCGGATGAAAAACTGTTTTTT. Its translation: CASRRGADEKLFF.

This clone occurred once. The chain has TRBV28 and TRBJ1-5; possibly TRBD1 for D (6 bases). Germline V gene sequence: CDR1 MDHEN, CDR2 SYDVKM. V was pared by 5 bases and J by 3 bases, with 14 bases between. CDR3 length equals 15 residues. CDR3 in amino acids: CASSDRSGPNQPQHF. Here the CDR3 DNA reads TGTGCCAGCAGTGACAGGTCGGGTCCCAATCAGCCCCAGCATTTT.

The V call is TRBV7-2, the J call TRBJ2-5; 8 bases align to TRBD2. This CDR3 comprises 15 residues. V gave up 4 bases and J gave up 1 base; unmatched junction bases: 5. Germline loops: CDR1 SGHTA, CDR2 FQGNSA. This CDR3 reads CASSSLGTSQETQYF. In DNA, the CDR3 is TGTGCCAGCAGCTCTCTCGGGACTAGCCAAGAGACCCAGTACTTC. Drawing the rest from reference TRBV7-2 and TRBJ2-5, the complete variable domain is GAGVSQSPSNKVTEKGKDVELRCDPISGHTALYWYRQSLGQGLEFLIYFQGNSAPDKSGLPSDRFSAERTGGSVSTLTIQRTQQEDSAVYLCASSSLGTSQETQYFGPGTRLLVL.

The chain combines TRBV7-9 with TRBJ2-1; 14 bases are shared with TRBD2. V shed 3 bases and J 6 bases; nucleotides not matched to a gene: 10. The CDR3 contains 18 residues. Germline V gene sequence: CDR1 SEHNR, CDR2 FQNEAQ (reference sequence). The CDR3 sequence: CASSLPRRLAGGPNEQFF. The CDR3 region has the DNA TGTGCCAGCAGCTTGCCCCGGAGACTAGCGGGGGGGCCCAATGAGCAGTTCTTC.

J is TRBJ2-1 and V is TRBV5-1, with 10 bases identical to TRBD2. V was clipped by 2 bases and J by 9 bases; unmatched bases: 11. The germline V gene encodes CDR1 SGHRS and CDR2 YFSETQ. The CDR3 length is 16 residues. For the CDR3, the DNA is TGCGCCAGCAGCTTTGGACCTAGCGGGGGAGGAGGTGAGCAGTTCTTC. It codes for CASSFGPSGGGGEQFF. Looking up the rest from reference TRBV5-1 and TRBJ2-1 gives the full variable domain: KAGVTQTPRYLIKTRGQQVTLSCSPISGHRSVSWYQQTPGQGLQFLFEYFSETQRNKGNFPGRFSGRQFSNSRSEMNVSTLELGDSALYLCASSFGPSGGGGEQFFGPGTRLTVL.

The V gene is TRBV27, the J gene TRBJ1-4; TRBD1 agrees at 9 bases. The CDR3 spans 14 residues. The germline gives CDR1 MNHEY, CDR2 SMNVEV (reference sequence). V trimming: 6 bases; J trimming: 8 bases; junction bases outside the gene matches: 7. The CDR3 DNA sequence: TGTGCCAGCAGCCAGGACAGGGGTTCCGAAAAACTGTTTTTT. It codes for CASSQDRGSEKLFF.

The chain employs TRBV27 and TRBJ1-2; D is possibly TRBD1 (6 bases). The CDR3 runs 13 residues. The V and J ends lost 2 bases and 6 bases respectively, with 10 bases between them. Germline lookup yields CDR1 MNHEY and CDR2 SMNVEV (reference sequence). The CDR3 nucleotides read TGTGCCAGCAGTTTAGGGGGCGCGCATGGCTACACCTTC. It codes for CASSLGGAHGYTF.

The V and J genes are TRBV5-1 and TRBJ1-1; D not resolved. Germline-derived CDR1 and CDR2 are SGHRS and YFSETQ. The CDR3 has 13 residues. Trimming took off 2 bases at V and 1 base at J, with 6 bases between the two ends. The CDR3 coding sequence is TGCGCCAGCAGCTTTGGCAGGAACACTGAAGCTTTCTTT. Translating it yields CASSFGRNTEAFF.

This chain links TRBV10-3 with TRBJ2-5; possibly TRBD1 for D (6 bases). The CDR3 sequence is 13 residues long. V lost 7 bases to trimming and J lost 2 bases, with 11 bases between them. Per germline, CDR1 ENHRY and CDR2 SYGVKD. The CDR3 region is CAITGQIQETQYF. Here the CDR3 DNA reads TGTGCCATCACAGGACAGATACAAGAGACCCAGTACTTC.

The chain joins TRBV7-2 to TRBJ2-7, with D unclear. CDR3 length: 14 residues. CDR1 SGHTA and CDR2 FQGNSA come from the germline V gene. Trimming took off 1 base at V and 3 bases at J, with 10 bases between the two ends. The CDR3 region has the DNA TGTGCCAGCAGCTTAGGCCTAGTCCTCTACGAGCAGTACTTC. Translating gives CASSLGLVLYEQYF. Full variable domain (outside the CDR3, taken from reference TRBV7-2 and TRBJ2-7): GAGVSQSPSNKVTEKGKDVELRCDPISGHTALYWYRQSLGQGLEFLIYFQGNSAPDKSGLPSDRFSAERTGGSVSTLTIQRTQQEDSAVYLCASSLGLVLYEQYFGPGTRLTVT.

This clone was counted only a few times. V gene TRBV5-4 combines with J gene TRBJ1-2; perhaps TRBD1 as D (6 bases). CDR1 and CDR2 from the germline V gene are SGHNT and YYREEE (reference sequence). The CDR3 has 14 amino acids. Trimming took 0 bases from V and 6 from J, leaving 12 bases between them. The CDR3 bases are TGTGCCAGCAGCTTGGCGGGGGGCGTGGATGGCTACACCTTC. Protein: CASSLAGGVDGYTF.

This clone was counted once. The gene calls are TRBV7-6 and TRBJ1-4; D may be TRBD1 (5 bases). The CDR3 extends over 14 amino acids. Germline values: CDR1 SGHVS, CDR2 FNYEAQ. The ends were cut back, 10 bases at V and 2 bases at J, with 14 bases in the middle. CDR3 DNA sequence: TGTGCCACCGCCGGGGGGGGGACTAATGAAAAACTGTTTTTT. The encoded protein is CATAGGGTNEKLFF. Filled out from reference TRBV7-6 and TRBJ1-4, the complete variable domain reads GAGVSQSPRYKVTKRGQDVALRCDPISGHVSLYWYRQALGQGPEFLTYFNYEAQQDKSGLPNDRFSAERPEGSISTLTIQRTEQRDSAMYRCATAGGGTNEKLFFGSGTQLSVL.

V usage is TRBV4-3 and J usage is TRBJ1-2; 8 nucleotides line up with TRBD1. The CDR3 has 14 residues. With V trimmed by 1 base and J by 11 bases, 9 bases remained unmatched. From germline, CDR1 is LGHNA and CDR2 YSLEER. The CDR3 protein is CASSQAQGARTYTF. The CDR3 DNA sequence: TGCGCCAGCAGCCAAGCTCAGGGGGCGAGAACTTACACCTTC.

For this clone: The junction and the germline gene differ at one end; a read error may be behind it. The CDR3 protein is CASRLLPGQGASF. The CDR3, as DNA: TGTGCCAGCAGGTTACTACCGGGACAGGGGGCTTCTTTT. This chain uses TRBV6-1 with TRBJ1-1; 12 nucleotides line up with TRBD1. The germline V gene has CDR1 MNHNS and CDR2 SASEGT. The CDR3 is 13 residues long.

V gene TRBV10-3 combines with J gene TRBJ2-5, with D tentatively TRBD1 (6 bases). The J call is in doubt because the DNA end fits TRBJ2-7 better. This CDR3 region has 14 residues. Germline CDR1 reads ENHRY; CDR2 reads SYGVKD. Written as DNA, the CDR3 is TGTGCCATCACCCCACAGGGAGCTTCTTACGAGCAGTACTTC. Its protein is CAITPQGASYEQYF.

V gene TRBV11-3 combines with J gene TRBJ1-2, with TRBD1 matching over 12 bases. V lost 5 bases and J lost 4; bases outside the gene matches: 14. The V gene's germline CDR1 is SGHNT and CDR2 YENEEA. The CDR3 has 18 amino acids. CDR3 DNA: TGTGCCAGCAGCGCCAGGGACAGGGGGCCCGTAGAGGTCTATGGCTACACCTTC. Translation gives CASSARDRGPVEVYGYTF.